These T cell receptor beta chains were read from a single sample in a study of blood T cell repertoires in COVID-19. Sequencing used immunoSEQ multiplex PCR; TCRdb keeps in-frame clones, though not all of them. The sample shows 80,000 to 100,000 clones, 91% of them seen only once. The sequenced sample consisted of peripheral blood. Receptors were obtained from a human donor with active COVID-19. The donor label of this sample is uncertain. The CDR3 runs from the conserved cysteine through the conserved F or W. Fields, in order: CDR3 DNA, CDR3 protein, CDR3 length, clone size, J gene, V gene, D gene. A D gene is named only where the DNA matches it firmly. Clone size is shown for a subset of rows, as once, few, many or a class of expanded clone.

TGTGCCAGCAGTTACTCGATCGGGGGACCGAACACTGAAGCTTTCTTT CASSYSIGGPNTEAFF 16 - TRBJ1-1 TRBV6-5 -
TGTGCCAGCAGTTACGGGGGACCCTACAATGAGCAGTTCTTC CASSYGGPYNEQFF 14 - TRBJ2-1 TRBV27 -
TGTGCCAGCAGTTTCGTGGGGGGGGCAAATCAGCCCCAGCATTTT CASSFVGGANQPQHF 15 - TRBJ1-5 TRBV28 -
TGTGCCAGCAGTTACTCTCCCCAGGGAGGCCCCTACGAGCAGTACTTC CASSYSPQGGPYEQYF 16 - TRBJ2-7 TRBV6-2/TRBV6-3 -
TGTGCCAGCAGCGTGGGGGGGAGTACCTACGAGCAGTACTTC CASSVGGSTYEQYF 14 - TRBJ2-7 TRBV9 TRBD2
TGCGCCAGCAAGCTGGGACTAGCCTACAATGAGCAGTTCTTC CASKLGLAYNEQFF 14 - TRBJ2-1 TRBV5-1 TRBD2
TGTGCCAGCTCACCGGGTCCAAAGGGGGCTTTCTTT CASSPGPKGAFF 12 - TRBJ1-1 TRBV18 -
TGTGCCAGTCAGGGGACGGAGGACTATGGCTACACCTTC CASQGTEDYGYTF 13 - TRBJ1-2 TRBV19 -
TGTGCCAGCAGCGACGGGGGGGACACTGAAGCTTTCTTT CASSDGGDTEAFF 13 - TRBJ1-1 TRBV28 -
TGTGCCATCAGTGAGTCGGGGGCCGCACCCTATGGCTACACCTTC CAISESGAAPYGYTF 15 few TRBJ1-2 TRBV10-3 -
TGCGCCAGCAGCCCAAAGGGGCAGGGTGACACTGAAGCTTTCTTT CASSPKGQGDTEAFF 15 - TRBJ1-1 TRBV4-1 -
TGTGCCAGCAGCTCTTCCCCCCGGGCTAGCGGGGCCCCAGATACGCAGTATTTT CASSSSPRASGAPDTQYF 18 - TRBJ2-3 TRBV9 TRBD2
TGCGCCAGCAGCTCGGGGGTAGCGGGGGCCGCCGGAGGAGAGCAGTACTTC CASSSGVAGAAGGEQYF 17 - TRBJ2-7 TRBV5-1 TRBD2
TGTGCCAGCAGGGAGCGGGGGGGGTACCAAGAGACCCAGTACTTC CASRERGGYQETQYF 15 once TRBJ2-5 TRBV2 TRBD2
TGCGCCAGCAGCCAAGTGGGACTGGGGGGAGCTGTTTCGCAGTTCTTC CASSQVGLGGAVSQFF 16 - TRBJ2-1 TRBV4-1 -
TGTGCCAGCAGTTACGGCCTTTTTGGTGAGCAGTTCTTC CASSYGLFGEQFF 13 - TRBJ2-1 TRBV6-2/TRBV6-3 -
TGTGCCAGCAGCTTAACAGGGGAACCTGAGCAGTTCTTC CASSLTGEPEQFF 13 - TRBJ2-1 TRBV5-6 TRBD1
TGTGCCAGCAGCCAGAGTAGCGCTAAAGATACGCAGTATTTT CASSQSSAKDTQYF 14 - TRBJ2-3 TRBV3-1/TRBV3-2 -
TGCAGCGTTTGTATCGGGACAGCGGAGACTGAAGCTTTCTTT CSVCIGTAETEAFF 14 few TRBJ1-1 TRBV29-1 TRBD1
TGCGCCAGCAGCTCCATTAGCTCCTACGAGCAGTACTTC CASSSISSYEQYF 13 once TRBJ2-7 TRBV5-1 -
TGTGCCAGCAGTTCCCCGGGGAGGACAGGGGGCTATGGCTACACCTTC CASSSPGRTGGYGYTF 16 - TRBJ1-2 TRBV2 TRBD1
TGTGCCAGCAGTACGGGGATCAAAAACATTCAGTACTTC CASSTGIKNIQYF 13 - TRBJ2-4 TRBV6-6 -
TGTGCCACCAGCAGAAGGTGGACAGGGAGCGGAGAAGCTTTCTTT CATSRRWTGSGEAFF 15 few TRBJ1-1 TRBV15 TRBD1
TGTGCCACCAGGGTTTGCCCTTGGGACTTGGCTTACAGCGAGCAGTACTTC CATRVCPWDLAYSEQYF 17 - TRBJ2-7 TRBV24-1 -
TGTGCCAGCAGCCTCGGCCCAGGGGAGCAGTACTTC CASSLGPGEQYF 12 few TRBJ2-7 TRBV7-6 -